This T cell receptor (beta chain) was retrieved from a study of blood T cell repertoires in COVID-19. Study-level background: COVID-19 samples collected from the United States, Italy and Spain covered acute and convalescent phases. From T cells, B-cell-depleted T cells, or PBMCs came the material, which was cDNA or gDNA.

A few counts support this clone. Per the original data handling: Reference gene primer amplification yielded estimated nucleated cell counts. TCRdb's copy holds only in-frame clones and misses some; the assay was immunoSEQ multiplex PCR. V, J and clone size derive from that table, while D and trimming were established from the DNA sequence. The data contain about 240,000 clones, approximately 85% of them seen just once; the ten biggest clones take up 4% to 5%. The CDR3 is 15 residues long. V shed 2 bases and J 8 bases; nucleotides not matched to a gene: 5. Germline V gene sequence: CDR1 LGHDT, CDR2 YNNKEL (reference sequence).

This TCR came from a woman aged 70-85 years with acute or convalescent COVID-19. The chain links TRBV3-1 (or the pseudogene TRBV3-2) to TRBJ1-6, with 8 bases lining up with TRBD1. Sequences were obtained from peripheral blood. This chain's CDR3 is CASSQTQGADSPLHF. CDR3 DNA sequence: TGTGCCAGCAGCCAAACGCAGGGGGCTGATTCACCCCTCCACTTT.